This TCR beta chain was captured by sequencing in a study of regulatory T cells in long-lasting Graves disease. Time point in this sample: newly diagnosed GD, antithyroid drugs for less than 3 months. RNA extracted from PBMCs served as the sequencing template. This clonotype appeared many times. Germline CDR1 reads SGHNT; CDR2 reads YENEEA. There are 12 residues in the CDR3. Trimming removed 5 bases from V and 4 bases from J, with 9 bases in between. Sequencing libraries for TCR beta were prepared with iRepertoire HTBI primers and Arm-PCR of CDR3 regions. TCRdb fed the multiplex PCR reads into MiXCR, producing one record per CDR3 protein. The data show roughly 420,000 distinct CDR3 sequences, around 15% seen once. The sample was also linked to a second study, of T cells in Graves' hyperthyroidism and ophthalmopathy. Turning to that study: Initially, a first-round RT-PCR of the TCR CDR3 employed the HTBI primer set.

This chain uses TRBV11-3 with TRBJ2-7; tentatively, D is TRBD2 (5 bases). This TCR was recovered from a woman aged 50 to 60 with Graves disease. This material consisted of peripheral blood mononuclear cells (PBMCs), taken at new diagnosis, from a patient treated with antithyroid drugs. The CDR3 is CASSQSGYEQYF. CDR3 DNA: TGTGCCAGCAGCCAAAGCGGATACGAGCAGTACTTC.